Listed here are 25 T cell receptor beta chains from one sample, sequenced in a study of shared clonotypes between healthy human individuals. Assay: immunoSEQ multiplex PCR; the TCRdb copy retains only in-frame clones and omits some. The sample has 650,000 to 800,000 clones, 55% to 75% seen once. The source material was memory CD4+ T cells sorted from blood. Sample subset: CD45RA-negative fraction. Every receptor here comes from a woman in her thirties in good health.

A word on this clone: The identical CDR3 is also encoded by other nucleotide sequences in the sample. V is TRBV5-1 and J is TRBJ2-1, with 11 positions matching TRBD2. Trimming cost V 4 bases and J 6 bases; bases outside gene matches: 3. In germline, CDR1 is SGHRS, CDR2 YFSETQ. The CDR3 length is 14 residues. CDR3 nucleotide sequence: TGCGCCAGCAGCCTAGGGACTAGCGGCAATGAGCAGTTCTTC. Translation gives CASSLGTSGNEQFF. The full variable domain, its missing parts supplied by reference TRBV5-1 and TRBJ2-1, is KAGVTQTPRYLIKTRGQQVTLSCSPISGHRSVSWYQQTPGQGLQFLFEYFSETQRNKGNFPGRFSGRQFSNSRSEMNVSTLELGDSALYLCASSLGTSGNEQFFGPGTRLTVL.

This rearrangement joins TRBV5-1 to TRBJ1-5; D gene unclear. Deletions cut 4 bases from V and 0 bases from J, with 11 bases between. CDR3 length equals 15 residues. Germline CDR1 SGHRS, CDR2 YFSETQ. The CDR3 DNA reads TGCGCCAGCAGCCCCGGAGAGGTTAGCAATCAGCCCCAGCATTTT. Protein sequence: CASSPGEVSNQPQHF.

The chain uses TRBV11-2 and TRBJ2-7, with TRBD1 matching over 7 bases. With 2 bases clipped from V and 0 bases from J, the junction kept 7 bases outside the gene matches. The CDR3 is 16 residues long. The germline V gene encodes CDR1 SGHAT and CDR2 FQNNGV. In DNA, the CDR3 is TGTGCCAGCAGCTTACTAGGGACAGCCCCCTCCTACGAGCAGTACTTC. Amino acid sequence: CASSLLGTAPSYEQYF.

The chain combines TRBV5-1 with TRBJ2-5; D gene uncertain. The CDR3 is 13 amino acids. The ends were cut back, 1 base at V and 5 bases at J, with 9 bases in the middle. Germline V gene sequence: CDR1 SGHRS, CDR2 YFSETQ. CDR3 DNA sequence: TGCGCCAGCAGCTTGTGGGCTAGGGAGACCCAGTACTTC. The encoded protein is CASSLWARETQYF. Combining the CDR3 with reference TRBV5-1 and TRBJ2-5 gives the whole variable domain KAGVTQTPRYLIKTRGQQVTLSCSPISGHRSVSWYQQTPGQGLQFLFEYFSETQRNKGNFPGRFSGRQFSNSRSEMNVSTLELGDSALYLCASSLWARETQYFGPGTRLLVL.

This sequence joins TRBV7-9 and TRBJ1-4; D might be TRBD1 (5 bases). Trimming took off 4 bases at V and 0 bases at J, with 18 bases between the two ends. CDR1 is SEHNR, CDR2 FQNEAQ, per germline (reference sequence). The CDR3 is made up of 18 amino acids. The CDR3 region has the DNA TGTGCCAGCAGCTACGGGTGGGTCGGGGGATCAACTAATGAAAAACTGTTTTTT. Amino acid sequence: CASSYGWVGGSTNEKLFF.

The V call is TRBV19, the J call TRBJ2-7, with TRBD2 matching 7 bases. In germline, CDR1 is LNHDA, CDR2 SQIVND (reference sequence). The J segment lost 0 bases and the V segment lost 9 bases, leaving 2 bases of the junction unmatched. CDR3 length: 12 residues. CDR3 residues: CASGRSSYEQYF. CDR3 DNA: TGTGCCAGCGGGAGGAGCTCCTACGAGCAGTACTTC.

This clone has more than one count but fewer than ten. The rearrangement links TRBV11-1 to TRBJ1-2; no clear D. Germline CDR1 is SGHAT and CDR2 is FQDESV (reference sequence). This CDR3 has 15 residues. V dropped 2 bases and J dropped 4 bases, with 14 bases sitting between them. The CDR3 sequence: CASSLLSGKGYGYTF. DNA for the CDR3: TGTGCCAGCAGCTTATTATCGGGGAAGGGCTATGGCTACACCTTC.

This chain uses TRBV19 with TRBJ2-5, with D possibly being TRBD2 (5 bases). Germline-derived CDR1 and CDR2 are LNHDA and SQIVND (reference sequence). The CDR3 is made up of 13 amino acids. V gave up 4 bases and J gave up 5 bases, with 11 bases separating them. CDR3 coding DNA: TGTGCCAGTAGTACGGGGTTTTTCGAGACCCAGTACTTC. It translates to CASSTGFFETQYF. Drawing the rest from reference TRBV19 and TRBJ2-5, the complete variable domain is DGGITQSPKYLFRKEGQNVTLSCEQNLNHDAMYWYRQDPGQGLRLIYYSQIVNDFQKGDIAEGYSVSREKKESFPLTVTSAQKNPTAFYLCASSTGFFETQYFGPGTRLLVL.

CDR3 in DNA: TGTGCCAGCAGCTTAGGGGCAGCCAGGGGAACCTACGATACGCAGTATTTT. Its translation is CASSLGAARGTYDTQYF. The V gene is TRBV7-6, the J gene TRBJ2-3, with D possibly TRBD1 on 6 matching bases. The germline V gene encodes CDR1 SGHVS and CDR2 FNYEAQ. Trimming cost V 1 base and J 6 bases, with 20 bases left between them. The CDR3 runs 17 residues.

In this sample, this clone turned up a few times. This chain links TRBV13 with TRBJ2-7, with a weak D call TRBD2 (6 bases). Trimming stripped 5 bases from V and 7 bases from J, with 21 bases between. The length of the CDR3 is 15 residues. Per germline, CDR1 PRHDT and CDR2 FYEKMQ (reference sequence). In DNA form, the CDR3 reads TGTGCCAGCAGCCCTCCCTCGGGGGTGGTAATAGAGCAGTACTTC. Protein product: CASSPPSGVVIEQYF. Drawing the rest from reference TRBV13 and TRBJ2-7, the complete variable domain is AAGVIQSPRHLIKEKRETATLKCYPIPRHDTVYWYQQGPGQDPQFLISFYEKMQSDKGSIPDRFSAQQFSDYHSELNMSSLELGDSALYFCASSPPSGVVIEQYFGPGTRLTVT.

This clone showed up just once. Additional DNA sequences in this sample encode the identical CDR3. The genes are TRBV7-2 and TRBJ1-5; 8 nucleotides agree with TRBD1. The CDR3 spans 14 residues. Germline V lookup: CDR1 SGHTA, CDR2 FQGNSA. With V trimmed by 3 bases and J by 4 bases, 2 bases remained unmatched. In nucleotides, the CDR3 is TGTGCCAGCAGCTTCGACAGGGGTAATCAGCCCCAGCATTTT. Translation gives CASSFDRGNQPQHF.

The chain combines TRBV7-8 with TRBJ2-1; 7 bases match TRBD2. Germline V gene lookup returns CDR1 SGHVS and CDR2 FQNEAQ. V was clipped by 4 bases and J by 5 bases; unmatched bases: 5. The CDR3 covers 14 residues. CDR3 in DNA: TGTGCCAGCAGCTCCCTCCGGGGGGACAATGAGCAGTTCTTC. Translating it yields CASSSLRGDNEQFF.

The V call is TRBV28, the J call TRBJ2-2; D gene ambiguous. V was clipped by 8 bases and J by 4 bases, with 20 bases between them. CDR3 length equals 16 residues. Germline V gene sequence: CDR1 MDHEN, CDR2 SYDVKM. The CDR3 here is CASLIAAPRGTGELFF. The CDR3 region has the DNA TGTGCCAGCTTGATCGCGGCCCCTCGAGGCACCGGGGAGCTGTTTTTT.

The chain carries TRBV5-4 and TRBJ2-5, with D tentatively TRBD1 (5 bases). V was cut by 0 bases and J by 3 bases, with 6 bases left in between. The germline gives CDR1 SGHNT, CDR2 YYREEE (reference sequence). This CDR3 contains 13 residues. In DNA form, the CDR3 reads TGTGCCAGCAGCTTGGCACAGGAAGAGACCCAGTACTTC. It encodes CASSLAQEETQYF.

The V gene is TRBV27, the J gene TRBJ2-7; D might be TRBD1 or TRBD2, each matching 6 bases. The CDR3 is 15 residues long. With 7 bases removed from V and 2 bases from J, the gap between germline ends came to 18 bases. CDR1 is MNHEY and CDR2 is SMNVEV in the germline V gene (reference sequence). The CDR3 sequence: CASKGGDYLPYEQYF. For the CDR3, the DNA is TGTGCCAGCAAGGGGGGCGACTACCTTCCCTACGAGCAGTACTTC.

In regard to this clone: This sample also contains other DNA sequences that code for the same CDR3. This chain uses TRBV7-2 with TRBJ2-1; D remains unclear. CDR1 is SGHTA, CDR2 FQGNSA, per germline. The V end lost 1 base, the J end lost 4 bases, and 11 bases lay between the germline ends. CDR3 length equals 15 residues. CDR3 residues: CASSLGALTYNEQFF. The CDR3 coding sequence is TGTGCCAGCAGCTTAGGAGCTTTAACGTACAATGAGCAGTTCTTC.

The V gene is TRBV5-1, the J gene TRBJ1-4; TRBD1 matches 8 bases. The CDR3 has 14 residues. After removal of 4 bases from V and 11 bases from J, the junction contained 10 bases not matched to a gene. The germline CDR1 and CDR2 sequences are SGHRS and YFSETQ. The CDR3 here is CASSREGQGRKLFF. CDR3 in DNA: TGCGCCAGCAGCCGGGAAGGACAGGGAAGGAAACTGTTTTTT.

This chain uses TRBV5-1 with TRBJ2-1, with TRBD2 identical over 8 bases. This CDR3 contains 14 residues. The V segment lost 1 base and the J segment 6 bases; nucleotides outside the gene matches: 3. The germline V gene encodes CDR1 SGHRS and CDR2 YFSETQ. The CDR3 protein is CASSLSGSSNEQFF. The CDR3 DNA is TGCGCCAGCAGCTTGAGCGGGAGTAGCAATGAGCAGTTCTTC.

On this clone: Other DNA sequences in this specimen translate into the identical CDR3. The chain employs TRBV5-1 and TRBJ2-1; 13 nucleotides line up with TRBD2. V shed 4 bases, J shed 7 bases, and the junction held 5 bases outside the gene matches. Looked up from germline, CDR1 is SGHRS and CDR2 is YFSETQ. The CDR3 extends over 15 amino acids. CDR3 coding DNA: TGCGCCAGCAGCCCGGGACTAGCGGGAACGAATGAGCAGTTCTTC. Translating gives CASSPGLAGTNEQFF.

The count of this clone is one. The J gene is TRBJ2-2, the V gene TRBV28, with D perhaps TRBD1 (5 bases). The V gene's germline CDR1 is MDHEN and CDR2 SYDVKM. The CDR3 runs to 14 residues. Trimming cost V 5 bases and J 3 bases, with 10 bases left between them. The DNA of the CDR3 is TGTGCCAGCAGTGCCCAGGGTTACACCGGGGAGCTGTTTTTT. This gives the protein CASSAQGYTGELFF.

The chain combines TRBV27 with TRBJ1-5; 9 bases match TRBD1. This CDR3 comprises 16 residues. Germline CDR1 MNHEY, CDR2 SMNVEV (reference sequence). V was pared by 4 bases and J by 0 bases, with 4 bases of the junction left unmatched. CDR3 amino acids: CASSSRTGVSNQPQHF. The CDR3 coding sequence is TGTGCCAGCAGTTCCCGGACAGGGGTTAGCAATCAGCCCCAGCATTTT.

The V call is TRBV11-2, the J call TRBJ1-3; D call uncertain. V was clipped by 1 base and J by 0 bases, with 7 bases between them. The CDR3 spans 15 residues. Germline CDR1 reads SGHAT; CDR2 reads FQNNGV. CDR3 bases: TGTGCCAGCAGCTTAGCCGGAGCCTCTGGAAACACCATATATTTT. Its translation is CASSLAGASGNTIYF.

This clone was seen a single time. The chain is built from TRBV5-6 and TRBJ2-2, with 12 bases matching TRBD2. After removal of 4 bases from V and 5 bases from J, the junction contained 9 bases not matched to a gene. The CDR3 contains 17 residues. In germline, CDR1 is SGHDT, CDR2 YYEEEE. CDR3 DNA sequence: TGTGCCAGCAGCCAGGGGACTAGCGGGCTACTTACCGGGGAGCTGTTTTTT. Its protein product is CASSQGTSGLLTGELFF.

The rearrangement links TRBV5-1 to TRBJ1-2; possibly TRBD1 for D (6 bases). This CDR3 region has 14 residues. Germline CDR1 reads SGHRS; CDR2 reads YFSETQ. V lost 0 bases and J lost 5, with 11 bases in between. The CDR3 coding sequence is TGCGCCAGCAGCTTGGATGGGGGGCGATATGGCTACACCTTC. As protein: CASSLDGGRYGYTF.

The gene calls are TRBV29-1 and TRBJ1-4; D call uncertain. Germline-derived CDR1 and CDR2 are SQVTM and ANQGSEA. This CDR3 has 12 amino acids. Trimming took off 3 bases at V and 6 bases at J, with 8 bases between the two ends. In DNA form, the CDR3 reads TGCAGCGTTGATTACGGGGATGAAAAACTGTTTTTT. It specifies CSVDYGDEKLFF. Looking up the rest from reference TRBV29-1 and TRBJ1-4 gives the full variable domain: SAVISQKPSRDICQRGTSLTIQCQVDSQVTMMFWYRQQPGQSLTLIATANQGSEATYESGFVIDKFPISRPNLTFSTLTVSNMSPEDSSIYLCSVDYGDEKLFFGSGTQLSVL.